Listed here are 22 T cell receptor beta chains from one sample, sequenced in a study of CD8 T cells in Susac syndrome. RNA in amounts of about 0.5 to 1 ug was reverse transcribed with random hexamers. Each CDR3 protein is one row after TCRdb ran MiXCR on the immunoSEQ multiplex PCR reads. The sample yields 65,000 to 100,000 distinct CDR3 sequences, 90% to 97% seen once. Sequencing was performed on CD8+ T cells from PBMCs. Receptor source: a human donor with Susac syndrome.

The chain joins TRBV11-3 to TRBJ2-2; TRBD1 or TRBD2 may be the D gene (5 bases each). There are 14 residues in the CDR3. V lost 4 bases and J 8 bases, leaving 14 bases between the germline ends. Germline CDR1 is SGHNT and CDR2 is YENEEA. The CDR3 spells CASSSRDPGGELFF. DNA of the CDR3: TGTGCCAGCAGCTCCAGGGACCCTGGGGGGGAGCTGTTTTTT.

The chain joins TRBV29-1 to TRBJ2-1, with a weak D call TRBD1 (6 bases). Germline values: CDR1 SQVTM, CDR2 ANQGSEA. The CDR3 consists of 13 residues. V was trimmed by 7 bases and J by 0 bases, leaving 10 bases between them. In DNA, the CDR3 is TGCAGCGCTCTAGGGGGCTCCTACAATGAGCAGTTCTTC. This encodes CSALGGSYNEQFF.

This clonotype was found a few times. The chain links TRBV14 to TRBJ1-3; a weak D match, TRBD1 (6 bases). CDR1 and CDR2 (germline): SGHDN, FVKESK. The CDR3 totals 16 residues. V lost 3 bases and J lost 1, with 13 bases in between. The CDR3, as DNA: TGTGCCAGCAGCCAGGACCCTCAGGGGTCTGGAAACACCATATATTTT. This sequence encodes CASSQDPQGSGNTIYF.

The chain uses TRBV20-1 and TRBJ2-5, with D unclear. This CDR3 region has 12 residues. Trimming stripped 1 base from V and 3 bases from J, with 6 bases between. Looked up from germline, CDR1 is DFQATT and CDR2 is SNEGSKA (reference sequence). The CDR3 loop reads CSARAMEETQYF. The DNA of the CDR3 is TGCAGTGCTAGAGCAATGGAAGAGACCCAGTACTTC.

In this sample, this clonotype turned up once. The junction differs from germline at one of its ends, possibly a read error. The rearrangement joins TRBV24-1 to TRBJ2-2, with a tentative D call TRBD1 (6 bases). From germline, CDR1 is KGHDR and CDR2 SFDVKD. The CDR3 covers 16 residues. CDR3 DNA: TGTGCCACCAGTGATTTGCAAGGGGGACCCACCGGGGAGCTTTTTTTT. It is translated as CATSDLQGGPTGELFF.

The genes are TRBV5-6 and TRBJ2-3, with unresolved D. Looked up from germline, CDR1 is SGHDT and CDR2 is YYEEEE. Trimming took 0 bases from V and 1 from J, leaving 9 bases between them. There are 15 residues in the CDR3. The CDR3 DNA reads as TGTGCCAGCAGCTTGGCACCAAGAGGCACAGATACGCAGTATTTT. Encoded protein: CASSLAPRGTDTQYF.

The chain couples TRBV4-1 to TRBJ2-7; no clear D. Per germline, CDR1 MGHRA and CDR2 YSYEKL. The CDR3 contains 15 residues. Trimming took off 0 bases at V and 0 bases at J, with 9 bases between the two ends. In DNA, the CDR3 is TGCGCCAGCAGCCAAGATTGGCCTAGCTCCTACGAGCAGTACGTC. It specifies CASSQDWPSSYEQYV.

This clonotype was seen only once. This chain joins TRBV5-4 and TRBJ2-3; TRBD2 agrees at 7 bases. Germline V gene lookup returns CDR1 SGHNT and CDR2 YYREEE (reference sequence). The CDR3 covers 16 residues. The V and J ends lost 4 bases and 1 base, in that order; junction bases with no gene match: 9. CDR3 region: CASSARLSGGTDTQYF. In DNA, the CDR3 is TGTGCCAGCAGCGCTAGACTAAGCGGGGGCACAGATACGCAGTATTTT. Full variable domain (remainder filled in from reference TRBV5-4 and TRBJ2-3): ETGVTQSPTHLIKTRGQQVTLRCSSQSGHNTVSWYQQALGQGPQFIFQYYREEENGRGNFPPRFSGLQFPNYSSELNVNALELDDSALYLCASSARLSGGTDTQYFGPGTRLTVL.

The CDR3 coding sequence is TGTGCCAGCTGGACGGCGTATAGCAATCAGCCCCAGCATTTT. This gives the protein CASWTAYSNQPQHF. This sequence joins TRBV12-3 or TRBV12-4 and TRBJ1-5; D gene unclear. The CDR3 extends over 14 amino acids. V was clipped by 8 bases and J by 0 bases, with 11 bases between them.

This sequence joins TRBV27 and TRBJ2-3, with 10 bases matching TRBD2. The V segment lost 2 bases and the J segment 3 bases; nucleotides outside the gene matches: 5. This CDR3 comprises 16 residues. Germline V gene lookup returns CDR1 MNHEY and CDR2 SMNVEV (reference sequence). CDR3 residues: CASSLLAGEGTDTQYF. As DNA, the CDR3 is TGTGCCAGCAGTTTACTAGCGGGAGAAGGGACAGATACGCAGTATTTT.

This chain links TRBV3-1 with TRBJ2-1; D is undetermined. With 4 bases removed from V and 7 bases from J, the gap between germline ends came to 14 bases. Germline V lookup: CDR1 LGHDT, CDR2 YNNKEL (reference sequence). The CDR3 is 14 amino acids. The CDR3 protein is CASSPGPGWNEQFF. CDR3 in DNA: TGTGCCAGCAGCCCCGGGCCCGGATGGAATGAGCAGTTCTTC.

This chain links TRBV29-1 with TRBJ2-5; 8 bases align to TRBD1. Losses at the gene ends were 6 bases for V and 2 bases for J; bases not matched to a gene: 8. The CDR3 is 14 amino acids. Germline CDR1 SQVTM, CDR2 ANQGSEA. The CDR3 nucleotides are TGCAGCGTCGGATGGGACAGGCCGCAAGAGACCCAGTACTTC. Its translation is CSVGWDRPQETQYF.

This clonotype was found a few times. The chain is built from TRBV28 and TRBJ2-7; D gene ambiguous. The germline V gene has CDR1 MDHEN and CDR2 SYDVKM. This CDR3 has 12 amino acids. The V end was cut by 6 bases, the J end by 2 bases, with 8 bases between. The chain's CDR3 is CASSSGTYEQYF. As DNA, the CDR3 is TGTGCCAGCAGCTCAGGCACCTACGAGCAGTACTTC.

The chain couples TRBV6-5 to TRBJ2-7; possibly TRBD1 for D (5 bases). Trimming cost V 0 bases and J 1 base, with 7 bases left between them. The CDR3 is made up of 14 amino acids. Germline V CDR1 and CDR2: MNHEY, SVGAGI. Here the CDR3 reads CASSYSPGSYEQYF. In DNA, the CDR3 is TGTGCCAGCAGTTACTCGCCAGGGTCCTACGAGCAGTACTTC.

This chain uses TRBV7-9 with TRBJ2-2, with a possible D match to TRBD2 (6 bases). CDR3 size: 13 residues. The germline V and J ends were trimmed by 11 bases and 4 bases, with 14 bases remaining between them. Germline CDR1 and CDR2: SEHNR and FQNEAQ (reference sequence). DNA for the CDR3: TGTGCCGGGAGGACATTTGGCACCGGGGAGCTGTTTTTT. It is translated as CAGRTFGTGELFF. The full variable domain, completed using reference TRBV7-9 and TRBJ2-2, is DTGVSQNPRHKITKRGQNVTFRCDPISEHNRLYWYRQTLGQGPEFLTYFQNEAQLEKSRLLSDRFSAERPKGSFSTLEIQRTEQGDSAMYLCAGRTFGTGELFFGEGSRLTVL.

The CDR3 is CSVEERQGDTF. For the CDR3, the DNA is TGCAGCGTTGAAGAGAGGCAGGGCGACACCTTC. J is TRBJ1-2 and V is TRBV29-1; D might be TRBD1 (5 bases). Trimming cost V 0 bases and J 12 bases, with 11 bases left between them. The germline V gene has CDR1 SQVTM and CDR2 ANQGSEA. This CDR3 is 11 amino acids long. The whole variable domain, remainder taken from reference TRBV29-1 and TRBJ1-2, is SAVISQKPSRDICQRGTSLTIQCQVDSQVTMMFWYRQQPGQSLTLIATANQGSEATYESGFVIDKFPISRPNLTFSTLTVSNMSPEDSSIYLCSVEERQGDTFGSGTRLTVV.

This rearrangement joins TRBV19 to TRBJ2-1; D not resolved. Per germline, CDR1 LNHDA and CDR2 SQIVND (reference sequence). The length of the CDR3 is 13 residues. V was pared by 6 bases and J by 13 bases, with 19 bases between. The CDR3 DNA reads TGTGCCAGTAGCCTATCCTGGACGGGCACCCAGTTCTTC. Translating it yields CASSLSWTGTQFF.

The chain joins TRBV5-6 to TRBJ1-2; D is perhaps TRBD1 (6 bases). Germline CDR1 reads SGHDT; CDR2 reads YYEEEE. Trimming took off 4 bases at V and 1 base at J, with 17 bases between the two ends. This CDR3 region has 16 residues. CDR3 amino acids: CASSPPGDTVNYGYTF. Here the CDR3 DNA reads TGTGCCAGCAGCCCTCCTGGGGACACCGTTAACTATGGCTACACCTTC.

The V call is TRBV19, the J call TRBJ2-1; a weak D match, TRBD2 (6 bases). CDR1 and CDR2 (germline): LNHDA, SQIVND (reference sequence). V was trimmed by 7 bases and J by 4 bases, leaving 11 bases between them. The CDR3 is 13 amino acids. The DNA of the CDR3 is TGTGCCAGTACCTTTGGAGGGTACAATGAGCAGTTCTTC. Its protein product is CASTFGGYNEQFF.

The CDR3 DNA reads TGTGCCAGCAGCCAGGCAGGAGGCTACACCTTC. Protein sequence: CASSQAGGYTF. This chain connects TRBV4-2 to TRBJ1-2; D ambiguous. Between the trimmed V and J ends, which lost 3 bases and 8 bases, there was a span of 7 bases. Germline V gene data show CDR1 as LGHNA and CDR2 as YNFKEQ. The CDR3 spans 11 residues.

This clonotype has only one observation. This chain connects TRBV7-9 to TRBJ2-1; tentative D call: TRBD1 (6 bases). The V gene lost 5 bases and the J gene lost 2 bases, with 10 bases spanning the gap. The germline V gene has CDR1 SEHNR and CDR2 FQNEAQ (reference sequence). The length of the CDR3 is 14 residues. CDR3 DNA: TGTGCCAGCAGCCTTACAGGGACCTACAATGAGCAGTTCTTC. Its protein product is CASSLTGTYNEQFF.

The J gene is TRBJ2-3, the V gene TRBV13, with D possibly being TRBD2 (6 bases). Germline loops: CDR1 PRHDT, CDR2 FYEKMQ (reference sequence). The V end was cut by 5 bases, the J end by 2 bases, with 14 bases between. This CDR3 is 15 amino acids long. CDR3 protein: CASSHRDSFTDTQYF. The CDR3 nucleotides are TGTGCCAGCAGCCACCGGGACTCATTCACAGATACGCAGTATTTT.